The next 22 T cell receptor beta chains were all read from a single sample in a study of blood T cell repertoires in COVID-19. Clones were sequenced by immunoSEQ multiplex PCR, and TCRdb holds only the in-frame ones, with some missing. The table includes 250,000 to 400,000 clones, 90% detected once. The sequencing sample was made of peripheral blood. These receptors originate from a woman aged 25-40 years with COVID-19, enrolled during active disease.

This clone was recorded many times. V usage is TRBV5-1 and J usage is TRBJ2-5, with 10 bases matching TRBD2. This CDR3 comprises 20 residues. Germline V lookup: CDR1 SGHRS, CDR2 YFSETQ. The trim removed 0 bases at V and 5 bases at J, leaving 19 bases unmatched. The CDR3 DNA sequence: TGCGCCAGCAGCTTGGGGGCTAGCGGGAGTTTGATGGGAGATGGGGAGACCCAGTACTTC. It is translated as CASSLGASGSLMGDGETQYF.

V and J are TRBV7-9 and TRBJ1-2; the D is unclear. Germline V lookup: CDR1 SEHNR, CDR2 FQNEAQ (reference sequence). The V end lost 3 bases, the J end lost 6 bases, and 14 bases lay between the germline ends. The CDR3 has 14 residues. In DNA form, the CDR3 reads TGTGCCAGCAGCTTCACTCTTCCCGAAAATGGCTACACCTTC. Translating it yields CASSFTLPENGYTF.

The chain uses TRBV19 and TRBJ2-7; D might be TRBD1 (5 bases). The V end lost 8 bases, the J end lost 5 bases, and 10 bases lay between the germline ends. CDR1 and CDR2 (germline): LNHDA, SQIVND (reference sequence). The length of the CDR3 is 11 residues. The CDR3 reads CASPTDHEQYF. As DNA, the CDR3 is TGTGCCAGTCCGACAGACCACGAGCAGTACTTC.

Remarks on this clone: The conserved final phenylalanine or tryptophan is absent from the CDR3, which likely points to a read error. It is unclear where the CDR3 begins or ends on the DNA, so no DNA is shown, and the CDR3 is as TCRdb lists it. The chain recombines TRBV9 with TRBJ2-7; the table's D call of TRBD2 was not tested on the DNA. Germline CDR1 is SGDLS and CDR2 is YYNGEE. The CDR3 totals 8 residues, both ends included. The CDR3 loop is CARSQLST.

The CDR3 region has the DNA TGTGCCAGCAGTCGGACAGGGGGATCACCCCTCCACTTT. Its protein product is CASSRTGGSPLHF. J is TRBJ1-6 and V is TRBV6-5, with 10 bases lining up with TRBD1. J lost 10 bases, V lost 5 bases, and 2 bases had no gene match. CDR1 and CDR2 from the germline V gene are MNHEY and SVGAGI. This CDR3 spans 13 amino acids.

J is TRBJ1-1 and V is TRBV5-1; weak D call: TRBD1 (6 bases). Deletions cut 4 bases from V and 1 base from J, with 20 bases between. Germline CDR1 SGHRS, CDR2 YFSETQ. This CDR3 comprises 17 residues. CDR3 coding DNA: TGCGCCAGCAGCCCATCCGGGACAAATTTTCGGAACACTGAAGCTTTCTTT. It translates to CASSPSGTNFRNTEAFF.

This sequence joins TRBV5-1 and TRBJ2-7; TRBD2 agrees at 13 bases. The CDR3 sequence is 15 residues long. After removal of 4 bases from V and 3 bases from J, the junction contained 4 bases not matched to a gene. The germline gives CDR1 SGHRS, CDR2 YFSETQ. CDR3 in amino acids: CASSQGTSGNYEQYF. CDR3 DNA: TGCGCCAGCAGCCAAGGGACTAGCGGGAACTACGAGCAGTACTTC. The full variable domain, in which reference TRBV5-1 and TRBJ2-7 provide the parts outside the CDR3, is KAGVTQTPRYLIKTRGQQVTLSCSPISGHRSVSWYQQTPGQGLQFLFEYFSETQRNKGNFPGRFSGRQFSNSRSEMNVSTLELGDSALYLCASSQGTSGNYEQYFGPGTRLTVT.

This clone was picked up one time. V and J are TRBV15 and TRBJ2-1; D is possibly TRBD2 (5 bases). CDR3 length: 14 amino acids. Germline CDR1 and CDR2: LNHNV and YYDKDF (reference sequence). V was trimmed by 1 base and J by 5 bases, leaving 9 bases between them. CDR3 DNA sequence: TGTGCCACCAGCAGAGCGGACTTAGACAATGAGCAGTTCTTC. Its translation: CATSRADLDNEQFF. The complete variable domain, with remaining parts taken from reference TRBV15 and TRBJ2-1, reads DAMVIQNPRYQVTQFGKPVTLSCSQTLNHNVMYWYQQKSSQAPKLLFHYYDKDFNNEADTPDNFQSRRPNTSFCFLDIRSPGLGDTAMYLCATSRADLDNEQFFGPGTRLTVL.

The chain is built from TRBV5-6 and TRBJ2-1, with 8 bases aligning to TRBD2. CDR3 length: 17 residues. Trimming at V came to 4 bases and at J to 0 bases, leaving 9 bases not matched to a gene. Germline CDR1 and CDR2: SGHDT and YYEEEE. CDR3: CASSPGLALSSYNEQFF. The CDR3 nucleotides read TGTGCCAGCAGCCCAGGACTAGCCCTGAGCTCCTACAATGAGCAGTTCTTC.

This clone was picked up one time. In DNA, the CDR3 is TGTGCCAGCAGGGAGTTTAGCTCCTATAATTCACCCCTCCACTTT. The encoded protein is CASREFSSYNSPLHF. The chain has TRBV28 and TRBJ1-6; D unclear. Germline CDR1 MDHEN, CDR2 SYDVKM. CDR3 length: 15 amino acids. Trimming cost V 6 bases and J 0 bases, with 9 bases left between them.

The rearrangement uses TRBV19 and TRBJ1-5; 10 bases are shared with TRBD1. CDR1 is LNHDA, CDR2 SQIVND, per germline (reference sequence). CDR3 length: 14 residues. The trim removed 3 bases at V and 5 bases at J, leaving 1 base unmatched. CDR3 nucleotides: TGTGCCAGTAGTATGGGACAGGGGTATCAGCCCCAGCATTTT. It yields the protein CASSMGQGYQPQHF.

CDR3 coding DNA: TGCGCCAGCAGCTCGTTTAGTTTGGATACGCAGTATTTT. Amino acid sequence: CASSSFSLDTQYF. The chain carries TRBV5-1 and TRBJ2-3; D call uncertain. The CDR3 sequence is 13 residues long. The ends were cut back, 3 bases at V and 6 bases at J, with 11 bases in the middle. CDR1 SGHRS and CDR2 YFSETQ come from the germline V gene.

The rearrangement uses TRBV6-1 and TRBJ2-7; D uncertain. The ends were cut back, 2 bases at V and 3 bases at J, with 11 bases in the middle. The CDR3 spans 14 residues. In germline, CDR1 is MNHNS, CDR2 SASEGT. The CDR3 nucleotides are TGTGCCAGCAGTGAAACTGCCTCTGACTACGAGCAGTACTTC. It specifies CASSETASDYEQYF.

This clone was picked up one time. The chain has TRBV7-2 and TRBJ1-3; 8 bases map to TRBD1. With V trimmed by 5 bases and J by 0 bases, 6 bases remained unmatched. CDR1 and CDR2 (germline): SGHTA, FQGNSA. The CDR3 runs to 16 residues. The CDR3 is CASSQRGTGSGNTIYF. The CDR3 DNA sequence: TGTGCCAGCAGCCAAAGGGGGACAGGCTCTGGAAACACCATATATTTT.

V is TRBV10-3 and J is TRBJ1-3; TRBD1 aligns across 10 bases. The CDR3 has 16 amino acids. Germline loops: CDR1 ENHRY, CDR2 SYGVKD. Trimming took 8 bases from V and 4 from J; bases not matched to a gene: 11. The CDR3 region has the DNA TGTGCCATCGGGAGGGGACAGGGGTTGTCCGGAAACACCATATATTTT. Translating it yields CAIGRGQGLSGNTIYF.

The rearrangement links TRBV7-3 to TRBJ1-4; 7 bases map to TRBD1. V lost 4 bases to trimming and J lost 7 bases; unmatched junction nucleotides: 6. CDR3 size: 14 residues. From germline, CDR1 is SGHTA and CDR2 FQGTGA. Written as DNA, the CDR3 is TGTGCCAGCAGCTCCCGGACAGGTGGTGAAAAACTGTTTTTT. This gives the protein CASSSRTGGEKLFF. The entire variable domain, with the rest obtained from reference TRBV7-3 and TRBJ1-4, is as follows: GAGVSQTPSNKVTEKGKYVELRCDPISGHTALYWYRQSLGQGPEFLIYFQGTGAADDSGLPNDRFFAVRPEGSVSTLKIQRTERGDSAVYLCASSSRTGGEKLFFGSGTQLSVL.

This chain's CDR3 is CASSLGQGLTYEQYF. CDR3 sequence (DNA): TGTGCCAGCAGCTTGGGACAGGGGTTAACCTACGAGCAGTACTTC. The V call is TRBV7-6, the J call TRBJ2-7; TRBD1 matches 10 bases. This CDR3 has 15 amino acids. The junction had 4 bases not matched to a gene; V was cut back by 3 bases and J by 2 bases. Per the germline V gene, CDR1 is SGHVS and CDR2 is FNYEAQ.

This chain connects TRBV6-1 to TRBJ2-5, with D unresolved. Trimming left V 2 bases short and J 7 bases short, with 5 bases between. CDR3 length: 11 residues. Germline V gives CDR1 MNHNS, CDR2 SASEGT. The CDR3 loop reads CASSEPVTQYF. The CDR3 DNA is TGTGCCAGCAGTGAACCGGTGACCCAGTACTTC.

The J gene is TRBJ2-2, the V gene TRBV6-2 or TRBV6-3, with TRBD1 as a possible D gene (6 bases). Germline loops: CDR1 MNHEY, CDR2 SVGEGT. This CDR3 has 14 residues. Trimming cost V 5 bases and J 7 bases, with 14 bases left between them. CDR3 sequence: CASSLQGFSGELFF. DNA of the CDR3: TGTGCCAGCAGTCTTCAGGGGTTCAGCGGGGAGCTGTTTTTT.

V and J are TRBV28 and TRBJ2-3, with D tentatively TRBD1 (6 bases). The CDR3 runs 13 residues. Trimming stripped 5 bases from V and 8 bases from J, with 14 bases between. Germline V gene data show CDR1 as MDHEN and CDR2 as SYDVKM. In DNA, the CDR3 is TGTGCCAGCAGTCCTCAGGGGATCGTTACGCAGTATTTT. It translates to CASSPQGIVTQYF.

The rearrangement links TRBV13 to TRBJ1-1; the D gene is possibly TRBD1 (6 bases). The CDR3 has 13 amino acids. The V gene's germline CDR1 is PRHDT and CDR2 FYEKMQ (reference sequence). Trimming removed 0 bases at V and 6 bases at J, with 8 bases between. The CDR3 sequence is CASSLGGAAEAFF. Written as DNA, the CDR3 is TGTGCCAGCAGCTTAGGGGGGGCGGCTGAAGCTTTCTTT.

This clone was observed a single time. The rearrangement joins TRBV5-8 to TRBJ2-1; TRBD2 matches 7 bases. CDR1 and CDR2 (germline): SGHTS, YDEGEE. Trimming cost V 3 bases and J 4 bases; bases outside gene matches: 13. The CDR3 covers 17 residues. The CDR3 DNA is TGTGCCAGCAGCTCCGGGACTAAGGGGAATACATACAATGAGCAGTTCTTC. Amino acid sequence: CASSSGTKGNTYNEQFF. The entire variable domain, with the rest obtained from reference TRBV5-8 and TRBJ2-1, is as follows: EAGVTQSPTHLIKTRGQQATLRCSPISGHTSVYWYQQALGLGLQFLLWYDEGEERNRGNFPPRFSGRQFPNYSSELNVNALELEDSALYLCASSSGTKGNTYNEQFFGPGTRLTVL.